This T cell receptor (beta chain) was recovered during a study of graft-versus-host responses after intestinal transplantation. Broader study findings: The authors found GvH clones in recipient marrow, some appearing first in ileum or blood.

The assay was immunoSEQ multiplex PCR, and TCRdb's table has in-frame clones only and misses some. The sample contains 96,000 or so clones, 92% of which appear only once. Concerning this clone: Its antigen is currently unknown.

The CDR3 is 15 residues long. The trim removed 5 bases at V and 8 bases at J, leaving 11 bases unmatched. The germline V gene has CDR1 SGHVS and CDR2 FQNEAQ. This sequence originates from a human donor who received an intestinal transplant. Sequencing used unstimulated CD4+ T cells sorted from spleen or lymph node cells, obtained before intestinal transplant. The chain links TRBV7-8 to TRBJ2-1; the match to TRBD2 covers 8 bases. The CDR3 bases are TGTGCCAGCAGCACCCGGGAGGGCCCTCTGGATGAGCAGTTCTTC. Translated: CASSTREGPLDEQFF. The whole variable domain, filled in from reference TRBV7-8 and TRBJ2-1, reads GAGVSQSPRYKVAKRGQDVALRCDPISGHVSLFWYQQALGQGPEFLTYFQNEAQLDKSGLPSDRFFAERPEGSVSTLKIQRTQQEDSAVYLCASSTREGPLDEQFFGPGTRLTVL.